This TCR beta chain was obtained from a study of CD8+ T cells in alopecia areata. Notes on the study in general: The study found higher clonality in lesional than normal scalp, especially in alopecia totalis/universalis.

Extracted RNA was reverse transcribed, and the resulting cDNA served as sequencing template. Sequencing used immunoSEQ multiplex PCR; TCRdb keeps in-frame clones, though not all of them. The sample contains roughly 97,000 clones, around 38% of which appear only once. A few counts support this clone. Its matching antigen is unknown. Germline CDR1 reads SGHTA; CDR2 reads FQGNSA. The CDR3 runs 17 residues. V was pared by 1 base and J by 0 bases, with 13 bases between. Researchers gathered lesional scalp punch biopsies and peripheral blood from patients with alopecia areata. The rearrangement uses TRBV7-2 and TRBJ1-3; D possibly corresponds to TRBD1 (5 bases). The material sequenced was CD4+ T cells sorted from blood. The source of this sequence is a human donor with alopecia areata. This CDR3 reads CASSLVLGVGSGNTIYF. CDR3 bases: TGTGCCAGCAGCTTAGTACTAGGGGTAGGCTCTGGAAACACCATATATTTT.